This T cell receptor (beta chain) was documented in a study of CD4 T cells in relation to SARS-CoV-2 and coronaviruses. Across the whole study: PBMCs were cultured with antigen for roughly 11 days before TCR beta sequencing. No peptide or an HIV-1 Nef peptide pool served as negative control.

Only in-frame clones appear in the TCRdb table, and some are missing; sequencing was by immunoSEQ multiplex PCR. The sample has roughly 29,000 clones, 75% to 80% seen once. Before the COVID-19 pandemic, during about 2011-2019, CD4+ T cells were taken from unexposed donors. The cells were cultured for about ten days before CD4+ T cells were isolated. Testing used SARS-CoV-2 S/N and four cold-coronavirus spikes on unexposed-donor CD4+ T cells, cells permitting. Cultures received half-medium IL-2 refreshes on days 3 and 7. This clone was seen only once. Its antigen remains unidentified. The sequenced sample was CD4+ T cells from PBMCs, cultured in vitro. This TCR came from a human donor in good health.

CDR3 loop: CASTRTGGLETQYF. DNA for the CDR3: TGTGCCAGCACCCGGACAGGGGGACTGGAGACCCAGTACTTC. V usage is TRBV2 and J usage is TRBJ2-5, with TRBD1 matching over 10 bases. V was pared by 7 bases and J by 5 bases, with 7 bases of the junction left unmatched. The germline CDR1 and CDR2 sequences are SNHLY and FYNNEI. The CDR3 length is 14 residues.